This record looks at one T cell receptor (beta chain) sequence and its context. This CDR3 is also generated by other DNA sequences in the sample. Assay used: immunoSEQ multiplex PCR; TCRdb lists only in-frame clones, some missing. The top ten clones hold 0.36% of a sample with roughly 2,500,000 clones, 93% of them seen once. This sample is part of a study of shared clonotypes between healthy human individuals. Study-level background: Researchers assigned three CD4 naive, three CD4 memory, two CD8 naive and one CD8 memory plate to each donor.

The CDR3 has 14 residues. V was pared by 4 bases and J by 6 bases, with 4 bases of the junction left unmatched. Germline values: CDR1 SNHLY, CDR2 FYNNEI. This sequence joins TRBV2 and TRBJ2-7; 12 bases are a match to TRBD2. This TCR was sampled from a man between 18 and 35 years old in good health. Some clones in this sample may be carry-over from other donors' samples. Sequencing used naive CD4+ T cells from PBMCs. The sample's subset: CD45RA+ positively selected. CDR3 DNA: TGTGCCAGCAGTGTGGGACTAGCGGGTCGCGAGCAGTACTTC. As protein: CASSVGLAGREQYF.